These 14 T cell receptor beta chains came from one sample sequenced in a study of T cells in localized non-small cell lung cancer. Clones were read by immunoSEQ multiplex PCR, and TCRdb kept only the in-frame ones, dropping some. The profile shows about 26,000 clones, more than 75% of them singletons. This specimen was peripheral blood, taken before any cancer treatment. Receptors were obtained from a woman aged 35 to 69 with stage I lung adenocarcinoma.

This clone was seen once. The chain employs TRBV19 and TRBJ1-2; D might be TRBD1 (5 bases). The V gene's germline CDR1 is LNHDA and CDR2 SQIVND (reference sequence). The CDR3 length is 16 residues. Trimming stripped 5 bases from V and 4 bases from J, with 20 bases between. CDR3 nucleotides: TGTGCCAGTAGTCCCAAACCGACAGCAACTATCTATGGCTACACCTTC. This translates into CASSPKPTATIYGYTF.

The gene calls are TRBV6-1 and TRBJ2-3, with TRBD2 identical over 9 bases. The V gene's germline CDR1 is MNHNS and CDR2 SASEGT. Trimming took 4 bases from V and 0 from J; bases not matched to a gene: 11. The CDR3 is 18 amino acids. DNA of the CDR3: TGTGCCAGCAGTGCTGTATTCCTAGCGGGACCCAGCACAGATACGCAGTATTTT. It codes for CASSAVFLAGPSTDTQYF.

The CDR3 loop is CASSRTRSSVGELFF. The CDR3 nucleotides read TGTGCCAGCAGTCGTACTAGGTCCTCGGTCGGGGAGCTGTTTTTT. The chain couples TRBV7-6 to TRBJ2-2, with a tentative D call TRBD2 (5 bases). V was shortened by 6 bases and J by 7 bases, with 18 bases between the two germline ends. This CDR3 has 15 residues. Germline V gene sequence: CDR1 SGHVS, CDR2 FNYEAQ.

The chain is built from TRBV27 and TRBJ2-7; perhaps TRBD1 as D (6 bases). Per the germline V gene, CDR1 is MNHEY and CDR2 is SMNVEV (reference sequence). Trimming shortened V by 2 bases and J by 0 bases, and 8 bases separated the two germline ends. The CDR3 loop spans 14 amino acids. The CDR3, as DNA: TGTGCCAGCAGTTTAAAGGACAGCTCCTACGAGCAGTACTTC. It is translated as CASSLKDSSYEQYF.

The J gene is TRBJ2-3, the V gene TRBV4-3; D call uncertain. Trimming removed 4 bases at V and 2 bases at J, with 7 bases between. Germline CDR1 reads LGHNA; CDR2 reads YSLEER. The CDR3 length is 13 residues. CDR3 region: CASSPRFTDTQYF. CDR3 DNA: TGCGCCAGCAGCCCCCGGTTCACAGATACGCAGTATTTT.

This chain joins TRBV7-7 and TRBJ2-1; TRBD2 might be the D (5 bases). This CDR3 contains 13 residues. Trimming pared 2 bases from V and 8 bases from J, leaving 10 bases between. Looked up from germline, CDR1 is SSHAT and CDR2 is FNYEAQ (reference sequence). The DNA of the CDR3 is TGTGCCAGCAGCTTACGGACCGGGGATGAGCAGTTCTTC. Amino acid sequence: CASSLRTGDEQFF.

The J gene is TRBJ2-7, the V gene TRBV4-3; 10 bases map to TRBD2. This CDR3 region has 18 residues. Losses at the gene ends were 3 bases for V and 4 bases for J; bases not matched to a gene: 15. Germline lookup yields CDR1 LGHNA and CDR2 YSLEER. The CDR3: CASSQGGLQLAGLYEQYF. The CDR3 DNA reads TGCGCCAGCAGCCAGGGGGGACTCCAACTAGCGGGGTTGTACGAGCAGTACTTC.

CDR3 protein: CASSHLQGNSPLHF. In nucleotides, the CDR3 is TGCGCCAGCAGCCATTTACAGGGGAATTCACCCCTCCACTTT. V and J are TRBV4-3 and TRBJ1-6; 7 bases line up with TRBD1. This CDR3 region has 14 residues. Germline CDR1 is LGHNA and CDR2 is YSLEER. Losses at the gene ends were 3 bases for V and 7 bases for J; bases not matched to a gene: 3.

V and J are TRBV19 and TRBJ1-2, with D perhaps matching TRBD1 (5 bases). V gave up 1 base and J gave up 4 bases, with 16 bases separating them. Germline CDR1 LNHDA, CDR2 SQIVND (reference sequence). The CDR3 consists of 16 residues. The CDR3 sequence: CASSIGGTATLYGYTF. In DNA, the CDR3 is TGTGCCAGTAGTATAGGGGGGACGGCCACCCTCTATGGCTACACCTTC. The full variable domain, rest sourced from reference TRBV19 and TRBJ1-2, is DGGITQSPKYLFRKEGQNVTLSCEQNLNHDAMYWYRQDPGQGLRLIYYSQIVNDFQKGDIAEGYSVSREKKESFPLTVTSAQKNPTAFYLCASSIGGTATLYGYTFGSGTRLTVV.

The J gene is TRBJ2-3, the V gene TRBV11-3; TRBD1 matches at 8 bases. The CDR3 is made up of 14 amino acids. Germline CDR1 and CDR2: SGHNT and YENEEA. The J segment lost 3 bases and the V segment lost 4 bases, leaving 3 bases of the junction unmatched. CDR3 loop: CASSWTGRTDTQYF. The CDR3 DNA reads TGTGCCAGCAGCTGGACAGGGAGAACAGATACGCAGTATTTT. The entire variable domain, with the rest obtained from reference TRBV11-3 and TRBJ2-3, is as follows: EAGVVQSPRYKIIEKKQPVAFWCNPISGHNTLYWYLQNLGQGPELLIRYENEEAVDDSQLPKDRFSAERLKGVDSTLKIQPAELGDSAVYLCASSWTGRTDTQYFGPGTRLTVL.

The J gene is TRBJ1-6, the V gene TRBV5-6; D call uncertain. Germline V gene sequence: CDR1 SGHDT, CDR2 YYEEEE. V shed 4 bases and J shed 6 bases, with 11 bases lying between them. The CDR3 runs to 14 residues. As DNA, the CDR3 is TGTGCCAGCAGCCAAAGGTGGACTAATTCACCCCTCCACTTT. Translation gives CASSQRWTNSPLHF.

This clone was seen a few times. V is TRBV19 and J is TRBJ2-2; D perhaps matches TRBD2 (5 bases). This CDR3 is 12 amino acids long. CDR1 is LNHDA, CDR2 SQIVND, per germline (reference sequence). The V gene lost 6 bases and the J gene lost 8 bases, with 10 bases spanning the gap. In DNA, the CDR3 is TGTGCCAGTAGAGAGGGTTCAGGGGAGCTGTTTTTT. Residues: CASREGSGELFF.

The chain has TRBV7-9 and TRBJ2-6; TRBD1 is a possible D gene (6 bases). The ends were cut back, 1 base at V and 5 bases at J, with 9 bases in the middle. The CDR3 contains 15 residues. Germline V lookup: CDR1 SEHNR, CDR2 FQNEAQ (reference sequence). The CDR3 DNA reads TGTGCCAGCAGCTTAGAGGGACATAGGGCCAACGTCCTGACTTTC. Translation: CASSLEGHRANVLTF.

This clone came up once. The chain joins TRBV9 to TRBJ2-1; 7 positions match TRBD2. Germline V gives CDR1 SGDLS, CDR2 YYNGEE. Unmatched junction bases numbered 5, after V lost 0 bases and J lost 8 bases. The CDR3 loop spans 14 amino acids. The CDR3 here is CASSVVVGGDEQFF. The CDR3 DNA reads TGTGCCAGCAGCGTAGTGGTTGGGGGGGATGAGCAGTTCTTC.